Given below is one TCR beta chain in context. As yet, its antigen is unknown. The junction shows a germline mismatch at one end, possibly a read error. RNA was extracted from bulk tissue without any cell sorting. This specimen comes from a study of tumor and adjacent non-tumor tissue in lung cancer. At the level of the study: Patients were aged about 31 to 85, roughly nine men and roughly 5 women, stage I to III. On average, productive TCRbeta reads reached around 4 million per sample.

A modified ARM-PCR protocol with three rounds of nested PCR amplified TCRbeta. From the multiplex PCR reads, TCRdb called clonotypes with MiXCR, one entry per CDR3 protein. The table records 60,000 to 90,000 distinct CDR3 sequences, roughly 80% of them present only once. The CDR3 spans 17 residues. Germline V gives CDR1 MNHNY, CDR2 SVGAGI (reference sequence). Study-level points and caveats: TCR diversity was significantly greater in tumor than normal lung tissue.

The chain links TRBV6-6 to TRBJ2-5; 9 nucleotides line up with TRBD2. The TCR originated in a woman aged 45 to 65 with non-small cell lung cancer. The sample consisted of lung tumor tissue. CDR3 coding DNA: TGTGCCAGCAGTTACTCGCTTGCGGGAGGGGGCCTAGAGACACAGTACTTC. It yields the protein CASSYSLAGGGLETQYF.